This T cell receptor (beta chain) was retrieved from a study of blood T cell repertoires in COVID-19. Clones were sequenced by immunoSEQ multiplex PCR, and TCRdb holds only the in-frame ones, with some missing. Here the sample spans roughly 240,000 clones, 70% to 90% being singletons. Germline lookup yields CDR1 LGHDT and CDR2 YNNKEL (reference sequence). V was clipped by 2 bases and J by 9 bases, with 11 bases between them. The CDR3 runs 12 residues. Sequencing used peripheral blood. The V gene is TRBV3-1 (or the pseudogene TRBV3-2), the J gene TRBJ2-7; tentatively, D is TRBD1 (6 bases). The TCR was taken from a man in his sixties who had recovered from COVID-19. CDR3 protein: CASSQIGGLQYF. CDR3 in DNA: TGTGCCAGCAGCCAAATTGGGGGCCTGCAGTACTTC.